The 29 T cell receptor beta chains listed next were all sequenced from one sample in a study of OX40 agonist ivuxolimab in advanced cancers. Assay: immunoSEQ multiplex PCR; the TCRdb copy retains only in-frame clones and omits some. The table includes around 69,000 clones, approximately 83% detected once. Sequencing was performed on CD4+ or CD8+ T cells sorted from blood, taken in a trial of the OX40 agonist ivuxolimab. The receptors originated from an adult with an advanced solid tumor such as melanoma, head and neck, liver or kidney cancer.

This clone occurred once. The DNA for the CDR3 is TGTGCCAGCAGGGGACCGGGACAGGGAGTCATCTCCTACGAGCAGTACTTC. Its protein is CASRGPGQGVISYEQYF. The V gene is TRBV25-1, the J gene TRBJ2-7; 9 nucleotides align to TRBD1. Germline CDR1 MGHDK, CDR2 SYGVNS. The CDR3 has 17 amino acids. V lost 6 bases to trimming and J lost 0 bases; unmatched junction nucleotides: 12.

This chain joins TRBV5-1 and TRBJ2-5; no clear D. Germline V gene lookup returns CDR1 SGHRS and CDR2 YFSETQ. Trimming removed 0 bases from V and 5 bases from J, with 11 bases in between. This CDR3 is 14 amino acids long. The CDR3 loop reads CASSLGQVLETQYF. The CDR3 nucleotides are TGCGCCAGCAGCTTGGGGCAGGTCTTGGAGACCCAGTACTTC.

This rearrangement joins TRBV5-1 to TRBJ2-1, with 10 nucleotides matching TRBD1. The CDR3 runs 16 residues. Germline CDR1 and CDR2: SGHRS and YFSETQ. V lost 4 bases, J lost 8 bases, and 12 bases stayed unmatched. The CDR3 loop is CASSRRTGGKNDEQFF. DNA for the CDR3: TGCGCCAGCAGCCGTCGGACAGGGGGAAAAAATGATGAGCAGTTCTTC.

V and J are TRBV11-2 and TRBJ2-5; D perhaps matches TRBD2 (7 bases). The J call may be faulty, since TRBJ2-7 better matches the DNA end. The CDR3 extends over 16 amino acids. Germline V gene lookup returns CDR1 SGHAT and CDR2 FQNNGV. CDR3 in amino acids: CASSSWWGGRGYEQYF. In DNA form, the CDR3 reads TGTGCCAGCAGCTCCTGGTGGGGGGGGCGCGGATACGAGCAGTACTTC.

The V gene is TRBV19, the J gene TRBJ1-1, with D tentatively TRBD1 (5 bases). The V and J ends lost 7 bases and 1 base respectively, with 13 bases between them. The CDR3 consists of 14 residues. The germline gives CDR1 LNHDA, CDR2 SQIVND (reference sequence). CDR3 residues: CASIWGDGNTEAFF. The CDR3 DNA follows: TGTGCCAGTATATGGGGGGACGGGAACACTGAAGCTTTCTTT.

The chain employs TRBV4-3 and TRBJ2-3, with 7 bases aligning to TRBD1. CDR3 size: 15 residues. Germline V gene sequence: CDR1 LGHNA, CDR2 YSLEER. The V gene end was trimmed by 4 bases and the J gene end by 0 bases; junction bases not matched to a gene: 4. CDR3 residues: CASSRGQTSTDTQYF. The CDR3 DNA reads TGCGCCAGCAGCCGGGGACAGACTAGCACAGATACGCAGTATTTT.

The V gene is TRBV7-3, the J gene TRBJ2-6, with D tentatively TRBD1 (6 bases). CDR3 length: 15 residues. In germline, CDR1 is SGHTA, CDR2 FQGTGA. The V end was cut by 3 bases, the J end by 4 bases, with 10 bases between. The CDR3 DNA reads TGTGCCAGCAGCTTTTTAGGGACAGGGGCCAACGTCCTGACTTTC. Its protein is CASSFLGTGANVLTF.

J is TRBJ1-2 and V is TRBV19; perhaps TRBD1 as D (5 bases). In germline, CDR1 is LNHDA, CDR2 SQIVND (reference sequence). CDR3 size: 14 residues. The ends were cut back, 6 bases at V and 4 bases at J, with 15 bases in the middle. For the CDR3, the DNA is TGTGCCAGTAGCTTACGACAGTCCACCTATGGCTACACCTTC. This encodes CASSLRQSTYGYTF.

This clone was seen once. V usage is TRBV14 and J usage is TRBJ1-1; D is uncertain. Germline V lookup: CDR1 SGHDN, CDR2 FVKESK. This CDR3 is 13 amino acids long. The V and J ends lost 4 bases and 1 base respectively, with 7 bases between them. The CDR3 DNA is TGTGCCAGCAGCCTAAGGGAGAACACTGAAGCTTTCTTT. This sequence encodes CASSLRENTEAFF.

The gene calls are TRBV11-3 and TRBJ2-7, with D perhaps matching TRBD2 (6 bases). Germline V CDR1 and CDR2: SGHNT, YENEEA. The CDR3 contains 15 residues. Trimming stripped 2 bases from V and 1 base from J, with 12 bases between. In DNA, the CDR3 is TGTGCCAGCAGCTTAAATCGCGGGGAGTCCTACGAGCAGTACTTC. It translates to CASSLNRGESYEQYF.

The V call is TRBV7-8, the J call TRBJ2-5; D unresolved. Per the germline V gene, CDR1 is SGHVS and CDR2 is FQNEAQ. V dropped 1 base and J dropped 2 bases, with 11 bases sitting between them. This CDR3 contains 15 residues. In DNA, the CDR3 is TGTGCCAGCAGCTTAGGGCGGCTAACGCAAGAGACCCAGTACTTC. This gives the protein CASSLGRLTQETQYF.

This rearrangement joins TRBV25-1 to TRBJ1-2; D remains ambiguous. Germline values: CDR1 MGHDK, CDR2 SYGVNS. Trimming pared 7 bases from V and 3 bases from J, leaving 12 bases between. The CDR3 contains 13 residues. The CDR3, as DNA: TGTGCCAGCATGTCCGACGTAGACTATGGCTACACCTTC. Translated, it gives CASMSDVDYGYTF.

The chain employs TRBV6-1 and TRBJ2-7; D gene unclear. Trimming stripped 1 base from V and 7 bases from J, with 8 bases between. CDR3 length equals 12 residues. Germline-derived CDR1 and CDR2 are MNHNS and SASEGT. The CDR3 region has the DNA TGTGCCAGCAGTGAAGGGGTTACAGAGCAGTACTTC. It yields the protein CASSEGVTEQYF.

This rearrangement joins TRBV11-1 to TRBJ2-1; TRBD2 matches at 7 bases. V lost 7 bases to trimming and J lost 4 bases; unmatched junction nucleotides: 10. The germline V gene encodes CDR1 SGHAT and CDR2 FQDESV (reference sequence). This CDR3 region has 15 residues. CDR3 DNA: TGTGCCAGCACCTCTCGTGGGGGGGATTACAATGAGCAGTTCTTC. It codes for CASTSRGGDYNEQFF.

The genes are TRBV29-1 and TRBJ2-7; a weak D match, TRBD1 (5 bases). This CDR3 has 12 amino acids. The germline V gene has CDR1 SQVTM and CDR2 ANQGSEA. The V gene lost 5 bases and the J gene lost 4 bases, with 12 bases spanning the gap. The CDR3: CSVSRAGYEQYF. In DNA, the CDR3 is TGCAGCGTTAGCAGGGCCGGGTACGAGCAGTACTTC.

The CDR3 region is CASSYKALGEKLFF. CDR3 sequence (DNA): TGTGCCAGCAGTTACAAGGCCCTGGGTGAAAAACTGTTTTTT. This chain uses TRBV6-5 with TRBJ1-4, with unresolved D. The CDR3 is 14 residues long. V was shortened by 2 bases and J by 7 bases, with 11 bases between the two germline ends. Germline V lookup: CDR1 MNHEY, CDR2 SVGAGI.

The chain joins TRBV6-6 to TRBJ2-5; D may be TRBD1 (5 bases). This CDR3 comprises 14 residues. Deletions cut 2 bases from V and 4 bases from J, with 11 bases between. Germline V gives CDR1 MNHNY, CDR2 SVGAGI (reference sequence). In DNA form, the CDR3 reads TGTGCCAGCAGTTACACTTCAGGGTCAGAGACCCAGTACTTC. It yields the protein CASSYTSGSETQYF.

The rearrangement links TRBV7-8 to TRBJ1-1, with unresolved D. Trimming took off 8 bases at V and 1 base at J, with 14 bases between the two ends. The germline gives CDR1 SGHVS, CDR2 FQNEAQ. CDR3 length: 14 amino acids. CDR3 protein: CASLTGTSNTEAFF. The CDR3 region has the DNA TGTGCCAGCCTCACGGGAACCTCGAACACTGAAGCTTTCTTT.

J is TRBJ2-7 and V is TRBV11-2; D remains ambiguous. Per germline, CDR1 SGHAT and CDR2 FQNNGV. Between the trimmed V and J ends, which lost 5 bases and 3 bases, there was a span of 14 bases. The CDR3 runs to 14 residues. The CDR3 sequence is CASSGPWPLYEQYF. The CDR3 nucleotides are TGTGCCAGCAGCGGTCCATGGCCCCTCTACGAGCAGTACTTC. The variable domain in full, completed from reference TRBV11-2 and TRBJ2-7, reads EAGVAQSPRYKIIEKRQSVAFWCNPISGHATLYWYQQILGQGPKLLIQFQNNGVVDDSQLPKDRFSAERLKGVDSTLKIQPAKLEDSAVYLCASSGPWPLYEQYFGPGTRLTVT.

This clone was counted once. V usage is TRBV19 and J usage is TRBJ2-2; no reliable D call. Trimming shortened V by 4 bases and J by 5 bases, and 11 bases separated the two germline ends. Germline V lookup: CDR1 LNHDA, CDR2 SQIVND (reference sequence). CDR3 size: 14 residues. CDR3 DNA: TGTGCCAGTAGTAGTCAGACATCTACCGGGGAGCTGTTTTTT. This encodes CASSSQTSTGELFF.

The rearrangement uses TRBV7-2 and TRBJ2-3, with 8 nucleotides matching TRBD2. Germline CDR1 is SGHTA and CDR2 is FQGNSA. V dropped 5 bases and J dropped 7; count of bases not matched to a gene: 14. The CDR3 contains 16 residues. The CDR3: CASSPPDYAGGNTQYF. Here the CDR3 DNA reads TGTGCCAGCAGCCCCCCGGACTACGCGGGAGGCAATACGCAGTATTTT.

In regard to this clone: A much larger clone lies one base from this, so it may be a read error. Additional DNA sequences in this sample encode the identical CDR3. V is TRBV19 and J is TRBJ2-5, with 8 bases aligning to TRBD2. The CDR3 loop spans 15 amino acids. V was pared by 4 bases and J by 7 bases, with 11 bases of the junction left unmatched. The germline V gene encodes CDR1 LNHDA and CDR2 SQIVND (reference sequence). CDR3 nucleotide sequence: TGTGCCAGTAGTAGTAGCGGGGCCAAGAGTGGGACCCAGTACTTC. It yields the protein CASSSSGAKSGTQYF. Using reference TRBV19 and TRBJ2-5 for the parts outside the CDR3, the full variable domain is DGGITQSPKYLFRKEGQNVTLSCEQNLNHDAMYWYRQDPGQGLRLIYYSQIVNDFQKGDIAEGYSVSREKKESFPLTVTSAQKNPTAFYLCASSSSGAKSGTQYFGPGTRLLVL.

The gene calls are TRBV7-2 and TRBJ1-1; D is uncertain. From germline, CDR1 is SGHTA and CDR2 FQGNSA. The V end was cut by 1 base, the J end by 1 base, with 4 bases between. This CDR3 has 13 amino acids. CDR3 loop: CASSLVQNTEAFF. The CDR3 region has the DNA TGTGCCAGCAGCTTAGTCCAGAACACTGAAGCTTTCTTT.

This chain connects TRBV4-3 to TRBJ2-2; possibly TRBD1 for D (5 bases). Germline assignment: CDR1 LGHNA and CDR2 YSLEER. This CDR3 spans 17 amino acids. The V and J ends lost 0 bases and 1 base respectively, with 12 bases between them. CDR3 DNA sequence: TGCGCCAGCAGCCAAGATCAGGACACTTGGAACACCGGGGAGCTGTTTTTT. Translated: CASSQDQDTWNTGELFF.

The V and J genes are TRBV6-1 and TRBJ2-7, with 13 bases matching TRBD2. The CDR3 spans 13 residues. V trimming: 8 bases; J trimming: 5 bases; junction bases outside the gene matches: 3. Per the germline V gene, CDR1 is MNHNS and CDR2 is SASEGT. In nucleotides, the CDR3 is TGTGCCAGCGAGGGACTAGCGGGACACGAGCAGTACTTC. This codes for CASEGLAGHEQYF.

This clone was seen a few times. The chain is built from TRBV5-1 and TRBJ2-3, with D perhaps matching TRBD1 (6 bases). The CDR3 runs 18 residues. Germline values: CDR1 SGHRS, CDR2 YFSETQ. V dropped 0 bases and J dropped 1 base, with 18 bases sitting between them. Here the CDR3 DNA reads TGCGCCAGCAGCTTGGGACCGGCAGGGGTTTCGCGCACAGATACGCAGTATTTT. It translates to CASSLGPAGVSRTDTQYF.

This clone was recorded once. This chain links TRBV5-1 with TRBJ2-1; 7 positions agree with TRBD1. Germline CDR1 and CDR2: SGHRS and YFSETQ. This CDR3 spans 14 amino acids. V shed 4 bases, J shed 6 bases, and the junction held 7 bases outside the gene matches. The CDR3 region has the DNA TGCGCCAGCAGCCCGGACAGGCCCCTCAATGAGCAGTTCTTC. This gives the protein CASSPDRPLNEQFF.

This clone was seen once. The J gene is TRBJ1-1, the V gene TRBV7-6, with unresolved D. Trimming shortened V by 5 bases and J by 0 bases, and 19 bases separated the two germline ends. The germline V gene encodes CDR1 SGHVS and CDR2 FNYEAQ. The CDR3 is made up of 17 amino acids. CDR3 loop: CASSPQTAERLNTEAFF. The CDR3 DNA reads TGTGCCAGCAGCCCGCAAACAGCCGAAAGACTGAACACTGAAGCTTTCTTT.

The chain carries TRBV14 and TRBJ1-5; possible D gene TRBD1, 6 bases. Germline CDR1 is SGHDN and CDR2 is FVKESK. The CDR3 extends over 15 amino acids. Trimming left V 1 base short and J 4 bases short, with 11 bases between. In DNA, the CDR3 is TGTGCCAGCAGCCAAGGGATGGGGACAAATCAGCCCCAGCATTTT. Translated, it gives CASSQGMGTNQPQHF.